The source of this T cell receptor beta chain is a study of siplizumab effects on memory and regulatory T cells. The V end lost 2 bases, the J end lost 4 bases, and 11 bases lay between the germline ends. This CDR3 has 14 residues. Per germline, CDR1 KGHSH and CDR2 LQKENI. The assay was immunoSEQ multiplex PCR, and TCRdb's table has in-frame clones only and misses some. This table holds approximately 120,000 clones, just over 90% found once. The clonotype was recovered from a human donor in good health. The sequenced material came from non-Treg CD4+ T cells sorted from blood. The chain is built from TRBV18 and TRBJ2-5; D gene unclear. The CDR3 sequence: CASSPVGWTETQYF. The CDR3, as DNA: TGTGCCAGCTCACCAGTAGGGTGGACAGAGACCCAGTACTTC.